The 12 T cell receptor beta chains below were found in one sample sequenced in a study of glioma-infiltrating T cells after dendritic cell vaccination. As for time point: after dendritic cell vaccination, including at tumor progression/relapse. TCRdb's table, derived via immunoSEQ multiplex PCR, lists solely in-frame clones and lacks some. The table includes 98,000 or so clones, approximately 80% detected once. The sample consisted of blood, taken after dendritic cell vaccination. These receptors all stem from a human donor with glioblastoma.

V gene TRBV27 combines with J gene TRBJ1-2; D possibly corresponds to TRBD1 (5 bases). Looked up from germline, CDR1 is MNHEY and CDR2 is SMNVEV (reference sequence). The CDR3 is 13 residues long. The V end was cut by 3 bases, the J end by 8 bases, with 13 bases between. The CDR3 sequence: CASSFSGRGGYTF. CDR3 nucleotides: TGTGCCAGCAGTTTCTCAGGGCGTGGAGGCTACACCTTC.

CDR3 sequence (DNA): TGTGCCAGCAGTTACGGACAGGGCCATCAGCCCCAGCATTTT. Protein product: CASSYGQGHQPQHF. This chain uses TRBV6-5 with TRBJ1-5; 8 bases align to TRBD1. Germline trimming cut 2 bases from V and 5 bases from J; bases unmatched to any gene: 2. CDR1 is MNHEY, CDR2 SVGAGI, per germline. This CDR3 has 14 amino acids.

The V call is TRBV30, the J call TRBJ2-1; TRBD2 agrees at 7 bases. Germline loops: CDR1 GTSNPN, CDR2 SVGIG (reference sequence). V was pared by 1 base and J by 7 bases, with 13 bases of the junction left unmatched. There are 16 residues in the CDR3. The CDR3 DNA sequence: TGTGCCTGGAGTGCCCTGGCGAGCGGGGACCAGAATGAGCAGTTCTTC. Its translation: CAWSALASGDQNEQFF.

The genes are TRBV18 and TRBJ2-1; 8 nucleotides align to TRBD2. Germline V gene data show CDR1 as KGHSH and CDR2 as LQKENI. The CDR3 consists of 13 residues. V trimming: 1 base; J trimming: 9 bases; junction bases outside the gene matches: 2. The CDR3 DNA reads as TGTGCCAGCTCACCACAGCGGGAGTCTGAGCAGTTCTTC. Translated: CASSPQRESEQFF.

This chain links TRBV7-3 with TRBJ1-1, with D possibly being TRBD1 (5 bases). V shed 5 bases and J shed 1 base, with 11 bases lying between them. Germline values: CDR1 SGHTA, CDR2 FQGTGA. The length of the CDR3 is 14 residues. The CDR3 loop is CASSDGGTNTEAFF. The DNA of the CDR3 is TGTGCCAGCAGCGACGGGGGGACGAACACTGAAGCTTTCTTT.

The chain joins TRBV6-5 to TRBJ1-1, with 7 bases fitting TRBD1. Trimming at V came to 8 bases and at J to 1 base, leaving 7 bases not matched to a gene. This CDR3 is 14 amino acids long. The V gene's germline CDR1 is MNHEY and CDR2 SVGAGI. This CDR3 reads CASGSGQQNTEAFF. Written as DNA, the CDR3 is TGTGCCAGCGGCTCGGGACAGCAGAACACTGAAGCTTTCTTT.

This clone was seen a single time. The chain has TRBV5-1 and TRBJ2-1; the D gene is possibly TRBD2 (5 bases). The V end lost 4 bases, the J end lost 0 bases, and 14 bases lay between the germline ends. CDR3 length: 16 amino acids. Germline lookup yields CDR1 SGHRS and CDR2 YFSETQ. This CDR3 is CASSQAGESSYNEQFF. CDR3 bases: TGCGCCAGCAGCCAAGCTGGGGAGAGCTCCTACAATGAGCAGTTCTTC.

In its sample, this clone was seen a few times. The genes are TRBV18 and TRBJ2-7, with 7 bases that match TRBD2. CDR3 size: 13 residues. The junction had 5 bases not matched to a gene; V was cut back by 2 bases and J by 7 bases. CDR1 and CDR2 (germline): KGHSH, LQKENI. The chain's CDR3 is CASSPTAGYEQYF. Written as DNA, the CDR3 is TGTGCCAGCTCACCAACAGCGGGGTATGAGCAGTACTTC.

The rearrangement uses TRBV29-1 and TRBJ2-1; D gene ambiguous. Trimming removed 0 bases at V and 5 bases at J, with 17 bases between. Germline CDR1 and CDR2: SQVTM and ANQGSEA. The CDR3 loop spans 16 amino acids. The CDR3 reads CSVEDRLGPLHNEQFF. CDR3 DNA sequence: TGCAGCGTTGAAGATCGGCTAGGCCCCCTTCACAATGAGCAGTTCTTC.

The chain is built from TRBV5-1 and TRBJ2-5, with a weak D call TRBD2 (6 bases). CDR3 length equals 15 residues. Germline loops: CDR1 SGHRS, CDR2 YFSETQ. V was pared by 6 bases and J by 3 bases, with 18 bases between. The CDR3 DNA is TGCGCCAGCAACCGAGGGACGGGGGTAAAAGAGACCCAGTACTTC. It encodes CASNRGTGVKETQYF.

The gene calls are TRBV30 and TRBJ1-5; tentative D call: TRBD1 (5 bases). This CDR3 has 14 amino acids. Deletions cut 2 bases from V and 11 bases from J, with 19 bases between. Germline loops: CDR1 GTSNPN, CDR2 SVGIG (reference sequence). CDR3 sequence (DNA): TGTGCCTGGAGTCGATATGACTCTCTCAGGGCCCAGCATTTT. It translates to CAWSRYDSLRAQHF.

The rearrangement links TRBV5-1 to TRBJ2-7; 12 nucleotides agree with TRBD1. V lost 4 bases and J lost 3; bases outside the gene matches: 8. The CDR3 has 16 amino acids. From germline, CDR1 is SGHRS and CDR2 YFSETQ. The CDR3 sequence: CASSPAGTGGYYEQYF. CDR3 DNA: TGCGCCAGCAGCCCAGCCGGGACAGGGGGCTACTACGAGCAGTACTTC.